This TCR beta chain was observed in a study of blood T cells in healthy people across ages. Germline loops: CDR1 SGHRS, CDR2 YFSETQ. Trimming at V came to 1 base and at J to 4 bases, leaving 11 bases not matched to a gene. The CDR3 spans 17 residues. Whole-study findings and limits: Strong correlation existed between TCR beta diversity and naive T cell percentage. Diversity estimates from one million T cells were considered underestimates.

This clonotype was counted only a few times. Its antigen is unidentified. Sample-barcoded 5' priming and a J-beta primer mix drove a second PCR of roughly 6 to 12 cycles. Template switching added a 12-random-nucleotide identifier to every cDNA molecule. A single record per CDR3 protein comes from TCRdb applying MiXCR to the 5' RACE reads. This sample yields 650,000 to 800,000 distinct CDR3 sequences, of which around 42% are seen a single time; about a fifth belongs to the top ten. The clonotype was recovered from a man aged 60 to 75 in good health. The rearrangement joins TRBV5-1 to TRBJ2-7; 10 bases match TRBD1. Sequencing was performed on blood. This chain's CDR3 is CASSLTPYDRGLYEQYF. Here the CDR3 DNA reads TGCGCCAGCAGCTTGACCCCTTATGACAGGGGGCTTTACGAGCAGTACTTC.